This TCR beta chain is drawn from a study of beta chain features in type 1 diabetes. Points from the study as a whole: The naive, central memory and Treg TCRB repertoires of patients appeared to be more similar to one another than those of healthy donors.

All sorted populations exceeded 95% purity. With respect to this clone: The antigen is undetermined.

The investigators reverse transcribed all of the isolated RNA, so they sequenced expressed TCRB transcripts. The assay was immunoSEQ multiplex PCR, and TCRdb's table has in-frame clones only and misses some. The table shows almost 250,000 clones, with 13% to 15% occurring only once. CDR3 length: 17 amino acids. V gave up 0 bases and J gave up 10 bases, with 19 bases separating them. The germline V gene has CDR1 LNHDA and CDR2 SQIVND (reference sequence). The material sequenced was naive CD4+ T cells from blood. The clonotype originates from a woman in her forties in good health. This chain uses TRBV19 with TRBJ1-6; no clear D gene. The CDR3 nucleotides are TGTGCCAGTAGTATAGATCCAGAGGGTCCAGGAACCTCACCCCTCCACTTT. It translates to CASSIDPEGPGTSPLHF.